The present TCR beta chain was sequenced within a study of T cell responses to AZD1222 COVID-19 vaccine. Study-level points and caveats: Clonal diversity was possibly underestimated; the donors were predominantly white British and more often female. The breadth and depth of Spike-specific TCRs increased once two AZD1222 doses had been given.

Libraries were prepared by immunoSEQ multiplex PCR; TCRdb keeps only in-frame clonotypes and omits some of them. Counted here are 140,000 to 150,000 clones, approximately 91% occurring once; the ten biggest clones make up over 3%. Regarding this clone: Its specificity is not known.

The CDR3 has 12 amino acids. The ends were cut back, 4 bases at V and 6 bases at J, with 10 bases in the middle. Germline V gene sequence: CDR1 MGHDK, CDR2 SYGVNS. This receptor was obtained from an adult who received the AZD1222 COVID-19 vaccine. This material consisted of peripheral blood, taken 28 days after the second AZD1222 dose. This chain connects TRBV25-1 to TRBJ2-7; D possibly corresponds to TRBD2 (5 bases). In DNA form, the CDR3 reads TGTGCCAGCAGTGCTGGACTTGGCGAGCAGTACTTC. Its translation is CASSAGLGEQYF.